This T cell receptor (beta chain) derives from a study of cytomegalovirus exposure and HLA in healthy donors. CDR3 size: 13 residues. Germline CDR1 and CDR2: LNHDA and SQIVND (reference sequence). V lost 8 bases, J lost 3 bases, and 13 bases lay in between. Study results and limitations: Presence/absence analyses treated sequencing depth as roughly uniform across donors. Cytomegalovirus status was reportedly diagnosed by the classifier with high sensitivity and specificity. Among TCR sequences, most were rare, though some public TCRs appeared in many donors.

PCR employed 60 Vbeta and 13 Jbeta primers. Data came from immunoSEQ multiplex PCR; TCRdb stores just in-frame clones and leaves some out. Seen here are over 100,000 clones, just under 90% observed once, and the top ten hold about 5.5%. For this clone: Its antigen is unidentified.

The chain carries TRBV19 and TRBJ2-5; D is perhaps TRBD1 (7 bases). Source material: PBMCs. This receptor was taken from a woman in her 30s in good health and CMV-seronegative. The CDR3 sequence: CASGGTEKETQYF. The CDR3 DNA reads TGTGCCAGTGGAGGGACAGAAAAAGAGACCCAGTACTTC.